Presented here are 8 T cell receptor beta chains from one specimen sequenced in a study of immune evolution from preneoplasia to lung adenocarcinoma. Clones were sequenced by immunoSEQ multiplex PCR, and TCRdb holds only the in-frame ones, with some missing. The sample lists around 6,200 clones, about 81% occurring once. Sequencing was performed on FFPE invasive lung adenocarcinoma tissue. These receptor sequences come from a person aged 50 to 59 with lung adenocarcinoma.

The chain recombines TRBV28 with TRBJ1-3; possible D gene TRBD1, 6 bases. The CDR3 runs 17 residues. Germline CDR1 reads MDHEN; CDR2 reads SYDVKM. Trimming shortened V by 5 bases and J by 0 bases, and 17 bases separated the two germline ends. The CDR3 sequence: CASSRTGQLASGNTIYF. In nucleotides, the CDR3 is TGTGCCAGCAGTAGAACCGGACAGCTCGCCTCTGGAAACACCATATATTTT.

The rearrangement links TRBV7-9 to TRBJ2-5; 14 bases are a match to TRBD2. There are 18 residues in the CDR3. In germline, CDR1 is SEHNR, CDR2 FQNEAQ (reference sequence). J gave up 4 bases and V 5 bases, and 12 bases lay outside the gene matches. CDR3 loop: CASSKGTSGSGLTETQYF. CDR3 bases: TGTGCCAGCAGCAAAGGGACTAGCGGGAGCGGGTTAACAGAGACCCAGTACTTC.

A single count supports this clone. The chain employs TRBV10-3 and TRBJ2-7; D remains unclear. Germline loops: CDR1 ENHRY, CDR2 SYGVKD. This CDR3 is built from 14 residues. V was trimmed by 0 bases and J by 2 bases, leaving 8 bases between them. The CDR3 DNA reads TGTGCCATCAGTGAGTCTCGCGGCACCTACGAGCAGTACTTC. Protein product: CAISESRGTYEQYF.

The chain joins TRBV2 to TRBJ2-7, with a possible D match to TRBD2 (6 bases). This CDR3 region has 13 residues. Germline V lookup: CDR1 SNHLY, CDR2 FYNNEI. V was cut by 7 bases and J by 0 bases, with 10 bases left in between. CDR3 sequence reads: CASTGGVSYEQYF. The DNA for the CDR3 is TGTGCCAGCACCGGAGGGGTCTCCTACGAGCAGTACTTC.

This chain joins TRBV7-9 and TRBJ1-1; 12 bases agree with TRBD1. The V segment lost 5 bases and the J segment 11 bases; nucleotides outside the gene matches: 3. CDR1 and CDR2 (germline): SEHNR, FQNEAQ (reference sequence). CDR3 length equals 12 residues. CDR3 loop: CASSRDRGQAFF. In nucleotides, the CDR3 is TGTGCCAGCAGCCGGGACAGGGGGCAGGCTTTCTTT.

This clone was picked up one time. The CDR3 is CASSHSNPSGYEQYF. The CDR3 nucleotides read TGCGCCAGCAGCCATTCGAATCCTAGCGGCTACGAGCAGTACTTC. The chain carries TRBV4-1 and TRBJ2-7; 7 bases align to TRBD2. Germline trimming cut 3 bases from V and 3 bases from J; bases unmatched to any gene: 8. The CDR3 sequence is 15 residues long. Germline assignment: CDR1 MGHRA and CDR2 YSYEKL.

This clone was counted a single time. The chain links TRBV11-2 to TRBJ2-7, with TRBD1 matching over 9 bases. The CDR3 is 15 amino acids. Germline V lookup: CDR1 SGHAT, CDR2 FQNNGV. V trimming: 5 bases; J trimming: 2 bases; junction bases outside the gene matches: 7. The CDR3 sequence is CASSRAGTGTYEQYF. The DNA of the CDR3 is TGTGCCAGCAGCCGCGCGGGGACAGGGACCTACGAGCAGTACTTC.

The genes are TRBV15 and TRBJ2-3; D is unresolved. V was clipped by 0 bases and J by 11 bases, with 12 bases between them. This CDR3 has 13 residues. Germline assignment: CDR1 LNHNV and CDR2 YYDKDF (reference sequence). In nucleotides, the CDR3 is TGTGCCACCAGCAGAGATCGGGTGGCTAGGCAGTATTTT. It codes for CATSRDRVARQYF.